The 14 T cell receptor beta chains in this list originate from one sample, sequenced in a study of post-analysis software for immune sequencing data. Unique molecular identifiers were built into the TCR beta cDNA libraries. TCRdb reanalysed the PCR reads using MiXCR and keeps one entry per CDR3 protein. Of under 650,000 distinct CDR3 sequences listed, 40% to 50% are singletons. Overall study results and limits: Included in a set of roughly five TRBV segments more frequent in patients than controls were TRBV5-6, TRBV5-1 and TRBV20-1.

Their recognized antigens are unknown. The material sequenced was blood. These receptors originate from a girl aged 10 to 17 with multiple sclerosis.

The V and J genes are TRBV7-9 and TRBJ2-1, with 7 bases identical to TRBD2. This CDR3 spans 15 amino acids. The junction had 19 bases not matched to a gene; V was cut back by 8 bases and J by 12 bases. Germline values: CDR1 SEHNR, CDR2 FQNEAQ (reference sequence). CDR3 DNA: TGTGCCAGCTTCGCCTCAGGGAGGGCATACGGTGTGCAGTTCTTC. It encodes CASFASGRAYGVQFF.

This clonotype showed up just a few times. V is TRBV12-3 or TRBV12-4 and J is TRBJ1-1; D is possibly TRBD1 (6 bases). V dropped 3 bases and J dropped 1 base, with 15 bases sitting between them. The CDR3 is 16 residues long. For the CDR3, the DNA is TGTGCCAGCAGTTTTGGAGGGGGATCTTCGAACACTGAAGCTTTCTTT. It specifies CASSFGGGSSNTEAFF.

This rearrangement joins TRBV12-3 or TRBV12-4 to TRBJ1-5; D is perhaps TRBD1 (6 bases). V was trimmed by 4 bases and J by 6 bases, leaving 13 bases between them. The CDR3 sequence is 14 residues long. The DNA for the CDR3 is TGTGCCAGCAGTTACAGGGTCCGAGGTCAGCCCCAGCATTTT. Its translation: CASSYRVRGQPQHF.

The chain links TRBV15 to TRBJ1-4; 7 bases match TRBD1. J gave up 6 bases and V 2 bases, and 15 bases lay outside the gene matches. Germline V gene lookup returns CDR1 LNHNV and CDR2 YYDKDF (reference sequence). The CDR3 runs to 18 residues. The CDR3 DNA sequence: TGTGCCACCAGCAGAACTAGGGCGGGGGACAGTTTAGATGAAAAACTGTTTTTT. This sequence encodes CATSRTRAGDSLDEKLFF.

CDR3 sequence (DNA): TGTGCCAGCAGCCCCGCGTACACAGATACGCAGTATTTT. Amino acid sequence: CASSPAYTDTQYF. V usage is TRBV7-2 and J usage is TRBJ2-3; D is unclear. With 5 bases removed from V and 2 bases from J, the gap between germline ends came to 8 bases. The germline CDR1 and CDR2 sequences are SGHTA and FQGNSA. The CDR3 has 13 residues.

This clonotype was seen a few times. In DNA, the CDR3 is TGTGCCAGCAGCCCCTTTGACCCTAGAAACATTCAGTACTTC. Translation gives CASSPFDPRNIQYF. V is TRBV7-2 and J is TRBJ2-4; no firm D call. Germline V lookup: CDR1 SGHTA, CDR2 FQGNSA. This CDR3 region has 14 residues. The V and J ends lost 5 bases and 6 bases respectively, with 14 bases between them.

The chain combines TRBV4-1 with TRBJ2-7; D may correspond to TRBD1 or TRBD2 (5 bases each). CDR1 MGHRA and CDR2 YSYEKL come from the germline V gene. The CDR3 loop spans 16 amino acids. Trimming removed 1 base from V and 3 bases from J, with 16 bases in between. CDR3 bases: TGCGCCAGCAGCCAAGCTGGGGGAGAGTTCCACTACGAGCAGTACTTC. Its translation: CASSQAGGEFHYEQYF.

This clonotype was counted only a few times. The J gene is TRBJ2-7, the V gene TRBV10-3; D call uncertain. CDR1 and CDR2 from the germline V gene are ENHRY and SYGVKD. The CDR3 has 15 amino acids. Trimming pared 6 bases from V and 2 bases from J, leaving 17 bases between. CDR3 region: CAIRTLGGNAYEQYF. The CDR3 DNA follows: TGTGCCATCAGGACTTTAGGCGGTAACGCCTACGAGCAGTACTTC.

The CDR3, as DNA: TGCGCCAGCAGTATCAGGCTAACTAGCGGGGGGGCCCACGAGCAGTACTTC. Translation: CASSIRLTSGGAHEQYF. The chain recombines TRBV5-1 with TRBJ2-7, with 13 bases identical to TRBD2. Germline CDR1 and CDR2: SGHRS and YFSETQ. The J segment lost 5 bases and the V segment lost 5 bases, leaving 13 bases of the junction unmatched. The CDR3 has 17 amino acids.

This clonotype was picked up a small number of times. The CDR3 DNA reads TGTGCCAGCAGCTCTGGAAGTGTGAAGACCCAGTACTTC. It specifies CASSSGSVKTQYF. J is TRBJ2-5 and V is TRBV7-3; D is unresolved. V lost 4 bases, J lost 6 bases, and 12 bases lay in between. The CDR3 length is 13 residues. Germline CDR1 is SGHTA and CDR2 is FQGTGA. Drawing the rest from reference TRBV7-3 and TRBJ2-5, the complete variable domain is GAGVSQTPSNKVTEKGKYVELRCDPISGHTALYWYRQSLGQGPEFLIYFQGTGAADDSGLPNDRFFAVRPEGSVSTLKIQRTERGDSAVYLCASSSGSVKTQYFGPGTRLLVL.

This chain joins TRBV10-3 and TRBJ1-2; 7 nucleotides match TRBD1. V was pared by 1 base and J by 0 bases, with 5 bases of the junction left unmatched. Germline V gives CDR1 ENHRY, CDR2 SYGVKD. The CDR3 totals 16 residues. This chain's CDR3 is CAISEFGQATNYGYTF. The CDR3 region has the DNA TGTGCCATCAGTGAGTTTGGACAGGCCACTAACTATGGCTACACCTTC.

This clonotype came up a few times. This chain uses TRBV20-1 with TRBJ2-1; 7 bases map to TRBD2. Germline loops: CDR1 DFQATT, CDR2 SNEGSKA (reference sequence). Unmatched junction bases numbered 8, after V lost 0 bases and J lost 9 bases. This CDR3 contains 14 residues. The CDR3 sequence is CSARDIQRGLEQFF. CDR3 DNA: TGCAGTGCTAGAGATATTCAGCGGGGTCTTGAGCAGTTCTTC.

This clonotype was recorded a few times. The rearrangement uses TRBV12-3 or TRBV12-4 and TRBJ2-1, with D perhaps matching TRBD2 (5 bases). There are 14 residues in the CDR3. Trimming removed 5 bases from V and 5 bases from J, with 13 bases in between. CDR3 protein: CASSPARENNEQFF. In DNA, the CDR3 is TGTGCCAGCAGTCCAGCCCGGGAAAACAATGAGCAGTTCTTC.

The gene calls are TRBV5-6 and TRBJ2-1; D is possibly TRBD2 (6 bases). The CDR3 length is 15 residues. Germline values: CDR1 SGHDT, CDR2 YYEEEE. V lost 4 bases to trimming and J lost 1 base, with 12 bases between them. CDR3 in amino acids: CASSTRGISYNEQFF. The CDR3 nucleotides are TGTGCCAGCAGCACCCGGGGGATATCCTACAATGAGCAGTTCTTC.